The sequence of this TCR beta chain was determined in a study of multiple sclerosis patients with progressive multifocal leukoencephalopathy. Clones were read by immunoSEQ multiplex PCR, and TCRdb kept only the in-frame ones, dropping some. The sample holds fewer than 40,000 clones, 75% to 90% seen once. Described time point: before natalizumab initiation. Germline CDR1 reads LGHNA; CDR2 reads YSLEER. The CDR3 consists of 14 residues. The V gene is TRBV4-3, the J gene TRBJ2-5; D not certain. The DNA matches TRBJ2-7 better at its end, which makes the J call doubtful. The source of this sequence is a human donor with multiple sclerosis. Specimen: PBMCs. The CDR3 region has the DNA TGCGCCAGCAGCCAAGATCGAGACGGCTACGAGCAGTACTTC. Amino acids: CASSQDRDGYEQYF.